Listed below are T cell receptor beta chains from one sample, sequenced in a study of T cell responses to AZD1222 COVID-19 vaccine. Assay: immunoSEQ multiplex PCR; the TCRdb copy retains only in-frame clones and omits some. The table has some 110,000 clones, more than 85% seen once; the top ten hold around 7.1%. The source material was peripheral blood, sampled 28 days after the second AZD1222 dose. The origin of the receptors is an adult who received the AZD1222 COVID-19 vaccine. Each CDR3 is given with its conserved first and last residue. A D gene is named only where the DNA matches it firmly. The size field is filled for only some rows; it gives once, few, many or a size class.

TRBV24-1	TRBJ1-1	TRBD1	-	CATSGTGMGTEAFF	TGTGCCACCAGTGGGACAGGGATGGGCACTGAAGCTTTCTTT
TRBV28	TRBJ1-1	-	-	CASSRYRVTEAFF	TGTGCCAGCAGCAGATACAGGGTCACTGAAGCTTTCTTT
TRBV19	TRBJ1-4	TRBD1	-	CASSRTGWEEKLFF	TGTGCCAGTAGTCGGACAGGGTGGGAGGAAAAACTGTTTTTT
TRBV5-4	TRBJ1-1	-	-	CASSSNSQQRNTEAFF	TGTGCCAGCAGCTCAAACAGTCAACAACGGAACACTGAAGCTTTCTTT
TRBV25-1	TRBJ1-6	TRBD1	-	CASSGYRGDNSPLHF	TGTGCCAGCAGTGGATACAGGGGCGATAATTCACCCCTCCACTTT
TRBV4-1	TRBJ1-6	-	-	CASSQNQVGVNNSPLHF	TGCGCCAGCAGCCAAAACCAGGTGGGGGTGAATAATTCACCCCTCCACTTT
TRBV6-5	TRBJ2-7	TRBD1	-	CASSYSDRGYEQYF	TGTGCCAGCAGTTACTCGGACAGGGGCTACGAGCAGTACTTC
TRBV18	TRBJ1-5	-	-	CASSPARTESNQPQHF	TGTGCCAGCTCACCCGCGAGGACAGAGAGCAATCAGCCCCAGCATTTT
TRBV5-4	TRBJ2-6	-	once	CASSGTAFSGANVLTF	TGTGCCAGCAGCGGGACCGCGTTTTCCGGGGCCAACGTCCTGACTTTC
TRBV6-6	TRBJ2-5	-	-	CASRWTQPLETQYF	TGTGCCAGCAGGTGGACACAACCACTGGAGACCCAGTACTTC
TRBV19	TRBJ1-5	TRBD1	-	CASSTWTGSNQPQHF	TGTGCCAGTAGTACATGGACAGGGAGCAATCAGCCCCAGCATTTT
TRBV27	TRBJ2-5	-	-	CASSQRDPQGETQYF	TGTGCCAGCAGTCAGCGGGACCCACAGGGAGAGACCCAGTACTTC
TRBV4-2	TRBJ2-1	-	-	CASSQEPIGNEQFF	TGTGCCAGCAGCCAAGAACCGATCGGGAATGAGCAGTTCTTC
TRBV6-1	TRBJ2-2	TRBD2	-	CASSELAGITGELFF	TGTGCCAGCAGTGAACTAGCGGGGATCACCGGGGAGCTGTTTTTT
TRBV5-4	TRBJ2-7	TRBD1	-	CASSRTGQGAYEQYF	TGTGCCAGCAGCCGGACGGGACAGGGGGCCTACGAGCAGTACTTC
TRBV6-5	TRBJ1-1	-	-	CASIPYTEAFF	TGTGCCAGCATACCCTACACTGAAGCTTTCTTT
TRBV18	TRBJ1-1	-	-	CASSPQEGNTEAFF	TGTGCCAGCTCACCACAGGAGGGGAACACTGAAGCTTTCTTT
TRBV10-1	TRBJ2-2	-	-	CASSLRVGELFF	TGCGCCAGCAGTCTTCGGGTCGGGGAGCTGTTTTTT
TRBV4-3	TRBJ2-1	TRBD2	-	CASSQDIGGGSSYNEQFF	TGCGCCAGCAGCCAAGATATAGGTGGCGGGAGCTCCTACAATGAGCAGTTCTTC
TRBV7-9	TRBJ2-1	-	-	CASSLVLAAYNEQFF	TGTGCCAGCAGCTTAGTTTTAGCGGCGTACAATGAGCAGTTCTTC
TRBV5-6	TRBJ1-1	TRBD1	-	CASSFIQGAGKVEAFF	TGTGCCAGCAGCTTTATCCAGGGGGCGGGGAAGGTTGAAGCTTTCTTT
TRBV29-1	TRBJ1-1	-	-	CSLIRGQNTEAFF	TGCAGCCTTATTCGGGGGCAGAACACTGAAGCTTTCTTT
TRBV7-9	TRBJ2-2	-	-	CASSSVNTGELFF	TGTGCCAGCAGCTCAGTAAACACCGGGGAGCTGTTTTTT
TRBV18	TRBJ1-2	-	-	CASSPPSGGDLNYGYTF	TGTGCCAGCTCACCACCGAGCGGGGGAGACCTTAACTATGGCTACACCTTC
TRBV29-1	TRBJ1-1	-	-	CSVELQGRVSTEAFF	TGCAGCGTTGAGTTGCAGGGTAGGGTAAGCACTGAAGCTTTCTTT
TRBV27	TRBJ1-6	TRBD1	-	CASSLIGTGVSPLHF	TGTGCCAGCAGTTTAATTGGGACAGGGGTCTCACCCCTCCACTTT
TRBV19	TRBJ2-5	-	-	CASSETGKETQYF	TGTGCCAGTAGCGAAACAGGGAAAGAGACCCAGTACTTC
TRBV16	TRBJ1-1	-	-	CASSQARMNTEAFF	TGTGCCAGCAGCCAAGCACGTATGAACACTGAAGCTTTCTTT
TRBV15	TRBJ2-7	-	-	CATSRDSFYEQYF	TGTGCCACCAGCAGAGACTCCTTCTACGAGCAGTACTTC
TRBV4-1	TRBJ1-2	TRBD1	-	CASSHRGQGGSYGYTF	TGCGCCAGCAGCCATAGGGGACAGGGGGGAAGCTATGGCTACACCTTC
TRBV11-2	TRBJ2-7	-	-	CASSLVGGDRSYEQYF	TGTGCCAGCAGCTTAGTTGGAGGGGACAGAAGCTACGAGCAGTACTTC
TRBV3-1/TRBV3-2	TRBJ1-2	-	-	CASSPQGLGNYGYTF	TGTGCCAGCAGCCCACAGGGATTGGGGAACTATGGCTACACCTTC
TRBV24-1	TRBJ2-1	-	-	CATSDLRDFNEQFF	TGTGCCACCAGTGATCTGAGGGACTTCAATGAGCAGTTCTTC
TRBV27	TRBJ2-4	TRBD2	once	CASSLIGGGDNIQYF	TGTGCCAGCAGTTTGATCGGGGGGGGTGATAACATTCAGTACTTC
TRBV5-1	TRBJ1-1	-	-	CASSLVAGDTEAFF	TGCGCCAGCAGCTTGGTTGCAGGGGACACTGAAGCTTTCTTT